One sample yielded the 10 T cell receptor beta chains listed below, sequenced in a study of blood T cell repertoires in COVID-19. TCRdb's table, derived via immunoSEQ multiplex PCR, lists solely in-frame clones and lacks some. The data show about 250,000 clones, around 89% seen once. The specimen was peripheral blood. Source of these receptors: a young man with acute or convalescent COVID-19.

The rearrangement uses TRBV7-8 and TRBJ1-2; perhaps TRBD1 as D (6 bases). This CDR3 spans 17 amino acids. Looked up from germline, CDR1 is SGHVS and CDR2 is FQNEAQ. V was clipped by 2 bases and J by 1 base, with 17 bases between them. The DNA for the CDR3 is TGTGCCAGCAGCTTAAGTGGGGGGGCAGGGCATAACTATGGCTACACCTTC. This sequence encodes CASSLSGGAGHNYGYTF.

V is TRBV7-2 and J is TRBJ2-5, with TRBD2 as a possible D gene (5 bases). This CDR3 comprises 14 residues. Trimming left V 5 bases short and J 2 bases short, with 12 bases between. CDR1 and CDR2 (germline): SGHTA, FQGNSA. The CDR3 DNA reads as TGTGCCAGCAGCGTCCGGGGAATTCAAGAGACCCAGTACTTC. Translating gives CASSVRGIQETQYF.

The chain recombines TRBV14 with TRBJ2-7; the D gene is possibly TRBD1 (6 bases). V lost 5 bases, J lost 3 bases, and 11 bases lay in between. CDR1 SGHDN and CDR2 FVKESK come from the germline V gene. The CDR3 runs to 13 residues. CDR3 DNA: TGTGCCAGCAGCTCCTGGACAGACTACGAGCAGTACTTC. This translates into CASSSWTDYEQYF.

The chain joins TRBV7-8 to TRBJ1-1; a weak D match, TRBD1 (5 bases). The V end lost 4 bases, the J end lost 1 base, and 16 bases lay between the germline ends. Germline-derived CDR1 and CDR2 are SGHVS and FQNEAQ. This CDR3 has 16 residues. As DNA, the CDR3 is TGTGCCAGCAGCTCCCGCCCGGGACTTTCGAACACTGAAGCTTTCTTT. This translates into CASSSRPGLSNTEAFF. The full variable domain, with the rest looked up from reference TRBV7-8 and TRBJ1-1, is GAGVSQSPRYKVAKRGQDVALRCDPISGHVSLFWYQQALGQGPEFLTYFQNEAQLDKSGLPSDRFFAERPEGSVSTLKIQRTQQEDSAVYLCASSSRPGLSNTEAFFGQGTRLTVV.

CDR3 coding DNA: TGCGCCAGCAGCCGGACCGGGACTAGCGGGAGGACGAGCTCCTACGAGCAGTACTTC. Residues: CASSRTGTSGRTSSYEQYF. The rearrangement joins TRBV5-1 to TRBJ2-7, with 15 bases identical to TRBD2. Germline V lookup: CDR1 SGHRS, CDR2 YFSETQ. The CDR3 length is 19 residues. J was trimmed by 0 bases and V by 4 bases; bases with no gene match: 11.

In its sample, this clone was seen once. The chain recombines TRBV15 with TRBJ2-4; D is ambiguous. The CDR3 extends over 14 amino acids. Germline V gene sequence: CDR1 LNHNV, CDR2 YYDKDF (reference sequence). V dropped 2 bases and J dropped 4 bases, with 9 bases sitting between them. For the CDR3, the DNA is TGTGCCACCAGCAGACCCGAGAGGAAAAACATTCAGTACTTC. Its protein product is CATSRPERKNIQYF.

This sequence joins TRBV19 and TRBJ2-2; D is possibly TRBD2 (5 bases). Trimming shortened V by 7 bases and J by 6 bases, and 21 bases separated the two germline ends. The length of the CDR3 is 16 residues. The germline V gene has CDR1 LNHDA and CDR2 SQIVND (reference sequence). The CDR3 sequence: CASTPWDGSGAGELFF. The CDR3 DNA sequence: TGTGCCAGTACTCCCTGGGATGGGAGTGGCGCCGGGGAGCTGTTTTTT.

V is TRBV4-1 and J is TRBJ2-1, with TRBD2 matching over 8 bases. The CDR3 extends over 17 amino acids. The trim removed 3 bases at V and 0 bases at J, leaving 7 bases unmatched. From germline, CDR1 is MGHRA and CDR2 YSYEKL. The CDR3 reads CASSHLTGTSSYNEQFF. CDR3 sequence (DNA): TGCGCCAGCAGCCATTTAACCGGGACTAGCTCCTACAATGAGCAGTTCTTC.

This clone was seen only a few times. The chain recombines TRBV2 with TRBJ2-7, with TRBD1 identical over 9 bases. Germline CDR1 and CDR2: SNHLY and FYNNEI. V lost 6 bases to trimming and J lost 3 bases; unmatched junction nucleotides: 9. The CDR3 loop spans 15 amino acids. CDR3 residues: CASSPQGAPNYEQYF. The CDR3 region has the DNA TGTGCCAGCAGCCCACAGGGGGCGCCCAACTACGAGCAGTACTTC.

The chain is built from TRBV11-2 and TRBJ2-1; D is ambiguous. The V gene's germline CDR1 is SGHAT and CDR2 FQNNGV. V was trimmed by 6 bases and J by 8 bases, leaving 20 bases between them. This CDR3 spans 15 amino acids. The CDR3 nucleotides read TGTGCCAGCAGGTTAATGACGTCCGCGGCAGATGAGCAGTTCTTC. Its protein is CASRLMTSAADEQFF.